The T cell receptor (beta chain) under discussion was sequenced for a study of T-cell reconstitution after alpha-beta-depleted transplantation in children. This clonotype was seen many times. Its antigen is unidentified. Library preparation (for TCRbeta) was performed with unique molecular identifiers. Using its own MiXCR run on the PCR reads, TCRdb lists one record per CDR3 protein. The sample contains hundreds of thousands of distinct CDR3 sequences, 6.5% to 10% of which appear only once. Deletions cut 0 bases from V and 8 bases from J, with 13 bases between. The CDR3 extends over 14 amino acids. CDR1 SGHVS and CDR2 FQNEAQ come from the germline V gene. Study-wide findings and caveats: The study reportedly traced alpha-beta T cells about two months after transplant to several hundred expanded graft clones. Hyperexpanded clones declined; after one year, newly produced T cells mostly supplied diversity. After transplant, high TCRbeta diversity at day 60 in some patients arose from surviving recipient T cells and thymic progenitors.

Sample: PBMCs, mostly from graft donor cells, taken 180 days after TCRalphabeta/CD19-depleted stem cell transplant. The chain couples TRBV7-8 to TRBJ1-2; a weak D match, TRBD1 (5 bases). The receptor was derived from a male patient younger than 18 who had a stem cell transplant for acute lymphoblastic leukemia, so the T cells may come from the graft donor. DNA of the CDR3: TGTGCCAGCAGCTTAGCGGGGGTGGCCCACGGCTACACCTTC. Translating it yields CASSLAGVAHGYTF.